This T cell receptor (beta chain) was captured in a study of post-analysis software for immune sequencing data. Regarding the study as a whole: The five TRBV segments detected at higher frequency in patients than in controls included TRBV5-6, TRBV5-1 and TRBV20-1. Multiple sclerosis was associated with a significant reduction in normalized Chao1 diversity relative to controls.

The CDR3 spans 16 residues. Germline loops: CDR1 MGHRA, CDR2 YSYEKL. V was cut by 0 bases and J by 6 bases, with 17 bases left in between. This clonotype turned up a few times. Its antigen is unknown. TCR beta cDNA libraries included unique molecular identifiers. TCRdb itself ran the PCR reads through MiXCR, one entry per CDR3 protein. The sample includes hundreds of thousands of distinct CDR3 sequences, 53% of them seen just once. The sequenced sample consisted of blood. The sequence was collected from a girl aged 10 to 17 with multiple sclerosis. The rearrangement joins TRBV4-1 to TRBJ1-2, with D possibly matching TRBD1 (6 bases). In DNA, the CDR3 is TGCGCCAGCAGCCAAGAGGGCAGGGGAATAGGTGATGGCTACACCTTC. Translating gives CASSQEGRGIGDGYTF.